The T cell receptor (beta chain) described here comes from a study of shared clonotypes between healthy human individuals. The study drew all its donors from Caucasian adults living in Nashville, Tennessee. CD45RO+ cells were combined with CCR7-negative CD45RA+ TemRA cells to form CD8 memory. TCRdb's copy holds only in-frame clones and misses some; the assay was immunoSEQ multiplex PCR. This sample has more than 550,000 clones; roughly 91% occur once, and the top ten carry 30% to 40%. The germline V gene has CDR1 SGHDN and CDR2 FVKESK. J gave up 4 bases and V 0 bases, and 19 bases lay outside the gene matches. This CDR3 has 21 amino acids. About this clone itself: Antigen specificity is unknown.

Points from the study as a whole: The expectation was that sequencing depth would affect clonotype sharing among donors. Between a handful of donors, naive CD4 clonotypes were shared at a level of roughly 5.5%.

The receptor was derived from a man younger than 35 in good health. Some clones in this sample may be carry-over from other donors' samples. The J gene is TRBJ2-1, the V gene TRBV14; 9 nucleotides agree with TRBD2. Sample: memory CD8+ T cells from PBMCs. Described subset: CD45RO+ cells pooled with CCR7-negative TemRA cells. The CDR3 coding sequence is TGTGCCAGCAGCCAAGATCCGTGGGGCAGATACCGACTAGCGGAGTACAATGAGCAGTTCTTC. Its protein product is CASSQDPWGRYRLAEYNEQFF.